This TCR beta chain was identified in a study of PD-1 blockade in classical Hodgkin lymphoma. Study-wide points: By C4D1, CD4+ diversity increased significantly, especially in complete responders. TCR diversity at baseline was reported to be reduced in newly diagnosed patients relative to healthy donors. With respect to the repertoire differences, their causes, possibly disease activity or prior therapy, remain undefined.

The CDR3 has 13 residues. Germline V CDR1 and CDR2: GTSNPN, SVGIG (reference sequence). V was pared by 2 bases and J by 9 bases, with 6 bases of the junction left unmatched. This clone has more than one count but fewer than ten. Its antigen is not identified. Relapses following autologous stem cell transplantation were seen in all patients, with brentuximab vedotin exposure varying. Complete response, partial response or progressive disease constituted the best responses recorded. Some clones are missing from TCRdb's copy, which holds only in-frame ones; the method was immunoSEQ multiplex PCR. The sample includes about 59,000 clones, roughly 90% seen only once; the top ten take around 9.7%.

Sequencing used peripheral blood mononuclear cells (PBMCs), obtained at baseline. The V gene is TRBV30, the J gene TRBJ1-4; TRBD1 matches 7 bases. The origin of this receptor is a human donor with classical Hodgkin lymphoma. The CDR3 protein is CAWSPGGIKKLFF. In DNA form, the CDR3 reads TGTGCCTGGAGTCCAGGGGGTATTAAAAAACTGTTTTTT.